This TCR beta chain comes out of a study of blood T cell repertoires in COVID-19. Produced via immunoSEQ multiplex PCR; TCRdb's table is partial and in-frame only. The table lists more than 150,000 clones, approximately 81% of them singletons. Trimming took off 4 bases at V and 4 bases at J, with 13 bases between the two ends. The CDR3 loop spans 14 amino acids. CDR1 is MGHDK and CDR2 is SYGVNS in the germline V gene. Sequencing used PBMCs or T cells enriched from blood (not recorded which). V gene TRBV25-1 combines with J gene TRBJ2-5; the D gene is possibly TRBD2 (6 bases). The receptor was isolated from a woman in her 50s who had recovered from COVID-19. This CDR3 reads CASSVPGGVETQYF. Written as DNA, the CDR3 is TGTGCCAGCAGTGTCCCAGGAGGGGTAGAGACCCAGTACTTC.